This T cell receptor beta chain was identified in a study of blood T cell repertoires in COVID-19. Study background: PBMCs, B-cell-depleted T cells, or T cells were the source of the cDNA or gDNA that made up the material.

Those enrolled in Seattle joined during active infection and were followed longitudinally afterward. Some clones are missing from TCRdb's copy, which holds only in-frame ones; the method was immunoSEQ multiplex PCR. The profile shows some 210,000 clones, around nine tenths of them singletons. The sequencing sample was made of peripheral blood. This sequence originates from a man aged 55-75 years with COVID-19, enrolled during active disease.

CDR3: CARSQGSPTDTQYF. The CDR3 DNA sequence: TGTGCCCGTAGTCAGGGGAGTCCCACAGATACGCAGTATTTT. The rearrangement joins TRBV30 to TRBJ2-3, with D possibly matching TRBD1 (6 bases). The length of the CDR3 is 14 residues. The germline V and J ends were trimmed by 8 bases and 2 bases, with 17 bases remaining between them. CDR1 and CDR2 from the germline V gene are GTSNPN and SVGIG (reference sequence).